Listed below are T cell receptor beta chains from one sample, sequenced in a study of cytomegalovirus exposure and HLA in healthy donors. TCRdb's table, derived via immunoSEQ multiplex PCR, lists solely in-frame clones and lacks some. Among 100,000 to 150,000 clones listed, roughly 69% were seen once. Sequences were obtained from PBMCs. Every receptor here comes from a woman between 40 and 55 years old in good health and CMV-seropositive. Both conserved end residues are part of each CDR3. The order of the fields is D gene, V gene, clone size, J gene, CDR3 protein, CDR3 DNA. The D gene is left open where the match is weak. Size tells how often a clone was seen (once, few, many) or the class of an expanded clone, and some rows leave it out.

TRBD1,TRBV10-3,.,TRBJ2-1,CAISGWTGYSYNEQFF,TGTGCCATCAGTGGTTGGACAGGATACTCCTACAATGAGCAGTTCTTC
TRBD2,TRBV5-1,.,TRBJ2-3,CASSAGLAGSNGTQYF,TGCGCCAGCAGCGCAGGACTAGCGGGGAGCAACGGTACGCAGTATTTT
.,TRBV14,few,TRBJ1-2,CASSRDKDYGYTF,TGTGCCAGCAGCCGGGACAAGGACTATGGCTACACCTTC
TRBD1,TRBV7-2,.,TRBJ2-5,CASSRDRGGQETQYF,TGTGCCAGCAGCCGTGACAGGGGGGGGCAAGAGACCCAGTACTTC
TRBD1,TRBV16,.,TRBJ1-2,CASSQTGDYGYTF,TGTGCCAGCAGCCAAACAGGGGACTATGGCTACACCTTC
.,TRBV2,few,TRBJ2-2,CASGGQFTGELFF,TGTGCCAGCGGAGGACAGTTCACCGGGGAGCTGTTTTTT
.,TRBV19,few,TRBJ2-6,CASSVVTGMANVLTF,TGTGCCAGTAGTGTGGTAACAGGGATGGCCAACGTCCTGACTTTC
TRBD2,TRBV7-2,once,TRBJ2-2,CASSRGGSNTGELFF,TGTGCCAGCAGTCGCGGGGGGTCGAACACCGGGGAGCTGTTTTTT
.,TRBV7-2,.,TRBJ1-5,CASSLAGRSTQHF,TGTGCCAGCAGCTTAGCGGGGAGGAGTACCCAGCATTTT
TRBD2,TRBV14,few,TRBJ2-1,CASSHLAGGHYNEQFF,TGTGCCAGCAGCCATCTAGCGGGGGGGCATTACAATGAGCAGTTCTTC
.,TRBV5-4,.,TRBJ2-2,CASSSEPPGQNTGELFF,TGTGCCAGCAGCTCAGAACCCCCGGGACAGAACACCGGGGAGCTGTTTTTT
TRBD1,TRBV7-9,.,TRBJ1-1,CASSPETGYATEAFF,TGTGCCAGCAGCCCGGAGACAGGGTACGCCACTGAAGCTTTCTTT
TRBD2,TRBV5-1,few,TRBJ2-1,CASSSYSGGAVDEQFF,TGCGCCAGCAGCTCCTACAGCGGGGGGGCCGTTGATGAGCAGTTCTTC
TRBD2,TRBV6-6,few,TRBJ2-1,CASRREDWEQFF,TGTGCCAGCAGACGGGAGGACTGGGAGCAGTTCTTC
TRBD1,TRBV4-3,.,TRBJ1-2,CASSQDHTGGNYGYTF,TGCGCCAGCAGCCAAGATCACACAGGGGGAAACTATGGCTACACCTTC
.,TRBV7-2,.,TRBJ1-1,CASSLQGQVNTEAFF,TGTGCCAGCAGCTTACAGGGGCAGGTGAACACTGAAGCTTTCTTT
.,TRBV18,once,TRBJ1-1,CASSPSTGNTEAFF,TGTGCCAGCTCACCAAGTACGGGGAACACTGAAGCTTTCTTT
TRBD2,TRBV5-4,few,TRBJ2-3,CASSFGGGRRTDTQYF,TGTGCCAGCAGCTTTGGCGGGGGGCGGCGCACAGATACGCAGTATTTT
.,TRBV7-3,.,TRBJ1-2,CASSSAGGPAYGYTF,TGTGCCAGCAGTTCGGCCGGTGGGCCAGCCTATGGCTACACCTTC
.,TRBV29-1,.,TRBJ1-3,CSVATDSGNTIYF,TGCAGCGTTGCGACAGACTCTGGAAACACCATATATTTT
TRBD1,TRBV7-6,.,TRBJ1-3,CASSSGTGGGNTIYF,TGTGCCAGCAGCTCAGGGACAGGGGGTGGAAACACCATATATTTT
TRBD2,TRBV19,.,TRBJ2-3,CASRLAVLDTQYF,TGTGCCAGTAGACTAGCGGTCCTTGATACGCAGTATTTT
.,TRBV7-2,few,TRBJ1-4,CASSLTGSLNEKLFF,TGTGCCAGCAGCTTAACAGGGAGCTTAAATGAAAAACTGTTTTTT
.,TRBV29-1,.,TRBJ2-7,CSVTGGPYEQYF,TGCAGCGTTACCGGGGGGCCCTACGAGCAGTACTTC
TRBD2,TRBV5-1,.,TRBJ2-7,CASSFGGGFDEQYF,TGCGCCAGCAGCTTCGGCGGGGGTTTCGACGAGCAGTACTTC
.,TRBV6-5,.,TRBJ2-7,CASSNGDSSYEQYF,TGTGCCAGCAGTAACGGGGATAGTTCCTACGAGCAGTACTTC
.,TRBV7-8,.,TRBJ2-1,CASSSGLGPNEQFF,TGTGCCAGCAGCTCGGGACTTGGACCCAATGAGCAGTTCTTC